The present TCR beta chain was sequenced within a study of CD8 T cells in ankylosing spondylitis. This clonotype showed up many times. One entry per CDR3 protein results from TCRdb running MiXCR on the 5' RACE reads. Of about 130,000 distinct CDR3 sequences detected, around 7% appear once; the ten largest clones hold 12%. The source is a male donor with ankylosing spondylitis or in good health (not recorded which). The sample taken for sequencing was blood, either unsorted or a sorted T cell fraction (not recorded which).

The DNA of the CDR3 is TGTGCCAGCGCAGGGGGCACGAGCTCCTACAATGAGCAGTTCTTC. Translated: CASAGGTSSYNEQFF. The chain uses TRBV2 and TRBJ2-1, with 8 bases fitting TRBD1. The CDR3 sequence is 15 residues long. With 8 bases clipped from V and 0 bases from J, the junction kept 6 bases outside the gene matches. The germline V gene has CDR1 SNHLY and CDR2 FYNNEI.